The 7 T cell receptor beta chains listed next were all sequenced from one sample in a study of blood T cell repertoires in COVID-19. Sequenced by immunoSEQ multiplex PCR; TCRdb stores in-frame clones only, minus some. The profile shows tens of thousands of clones, 88% of them singletons. The sequencing sample was made of peripheral blood. These TCRs come from a man at least 80 years old with acute or convalescent COVID-19.

This chain joins TRBV6-5 and TRBJ2-3; 8 bases agree with TRBD1. V shed 10 bases and J 2 bases; nucleotides not matched to a gene: 8. The CDR3 length is 14 residues. Per the germline V gene, CDR1 is MNHEY and CDR2 is SVGAGI. CDR3 sequence: CATWDRRNTDTQYF. The CDR3 region has the DNA TGTGCCACCTGGGACAGGAGAAACACAGATACGCAGTATTTT.

Here the CDR3 reads CASSVTGTGELFF. The CDR3, as DNA: TGTGCCAGCAGCGTGACAGGAACCGGGGAGCTGTTTTTT. J is TRBJ2-2 and V is TRBV2, with a weak D call TRBD1 (6 bases). Deletions cut 6 bases from V and 5 bases from J, with 10 bases between. Germline CDR1 is SNHLY and CDR2 is FYNNEI. This CDR3 has 13 amino acids. Based on the CDR3 plus reference TRBV2 and TRBJ2-2, the full variable domain is EPEVTQTPSHQVTQMGQEVILRCVPISNHLYFYWYRQILGQKVEFLVSFYNNEISEKSEIFDDQFSVERPDGSNFTLKIRSTKLEDSAMYFCASSVTGTGELFFGEGSRLTVL.

The rearrangement joins TRBV6-5 to TRBJ1-5; perhaps TRBD1 as D (6 bases). Germline V gene sequence: CDR1 MNHEY, CDR2 SVGAGI. This CDR3 has 13 amino acids. V shed 1 base and J shed 5 bases, with 6 bases lying between them. CDR3 nucleotide sequence: TGTGCCAGCAGTTACTACAGGGATCAGCCCCAGCATTTT. Protein: CASSYYRDQPQHF.

The CDR3 loop reads CASSPGQGNYGYTF. In DNA, the CDR3 is TGTGCCAGCAGCCCCGGACAGGGGAACTATGGCTACACCTTC. The chain employs TRBV9 and TRBJ1-2; TRBD1 aligns across 9 bases. With V trimmed by 4 bases and J by 2 bases, 3 bases remained unmatched. This CDR3 spans 14 amino acids. Germline CDR1 and CDR2: SGDLS and YYNGEE.

The rearrangement uses TRBV7-2 and TRBJ2-1, with TRBD2 identical over 11 bases. After removal of 2 bases from V and 9 bases from J, the junction contained 9 bases not matched to a gene. The CDR3 runs 16 residues. CDR1 is SGHTA and CDR2 is FQGNSA in the germline V gene. CDR3 residues: CASSLLGLAGGGEQFF. In DNA form, the CDR3 reads TGTGCCAGCAGCTTATTGGGTCTAGCGGGAGGCGGTGAGCAGTTCTTC.

The CDR3 region is CAISASGGAGTDTQYF. CDR3 DNA sequence: TGTGCCATCAGTGCCAGCGGGGGGGCCGGCACAGATACGCAGTATTTT. The chain employs TRBV10-3 and TRBJ2-3, with TRBD2 matching 10 bases. The junction had 5 bases not matched to a gene; V was cut back by 4 bases and J by 1 base. The CDR3 contains 16 residues. Germline V gene data show CDR1 as ENHRY and CDR2 as SYGVKD.

The CDR3 nucleotides read TGTGCCAGCAGCTTAAGGGGGGGCGGAATGAACACTGAAGCTTTCTTT. Translating gives CASSLRGGGMNTEAFF. The chain is built from TRBV7-9 and TRBJ1-1, with a tentative D call TRBD1 (6 bases). V was pared by 2 bases and J by 0 bases, with 13 bases between. Germline CDR1 SEHNR, CDR2 FQNEAQ (reference sequence). The CDR3 is made up of 16 amino acids.